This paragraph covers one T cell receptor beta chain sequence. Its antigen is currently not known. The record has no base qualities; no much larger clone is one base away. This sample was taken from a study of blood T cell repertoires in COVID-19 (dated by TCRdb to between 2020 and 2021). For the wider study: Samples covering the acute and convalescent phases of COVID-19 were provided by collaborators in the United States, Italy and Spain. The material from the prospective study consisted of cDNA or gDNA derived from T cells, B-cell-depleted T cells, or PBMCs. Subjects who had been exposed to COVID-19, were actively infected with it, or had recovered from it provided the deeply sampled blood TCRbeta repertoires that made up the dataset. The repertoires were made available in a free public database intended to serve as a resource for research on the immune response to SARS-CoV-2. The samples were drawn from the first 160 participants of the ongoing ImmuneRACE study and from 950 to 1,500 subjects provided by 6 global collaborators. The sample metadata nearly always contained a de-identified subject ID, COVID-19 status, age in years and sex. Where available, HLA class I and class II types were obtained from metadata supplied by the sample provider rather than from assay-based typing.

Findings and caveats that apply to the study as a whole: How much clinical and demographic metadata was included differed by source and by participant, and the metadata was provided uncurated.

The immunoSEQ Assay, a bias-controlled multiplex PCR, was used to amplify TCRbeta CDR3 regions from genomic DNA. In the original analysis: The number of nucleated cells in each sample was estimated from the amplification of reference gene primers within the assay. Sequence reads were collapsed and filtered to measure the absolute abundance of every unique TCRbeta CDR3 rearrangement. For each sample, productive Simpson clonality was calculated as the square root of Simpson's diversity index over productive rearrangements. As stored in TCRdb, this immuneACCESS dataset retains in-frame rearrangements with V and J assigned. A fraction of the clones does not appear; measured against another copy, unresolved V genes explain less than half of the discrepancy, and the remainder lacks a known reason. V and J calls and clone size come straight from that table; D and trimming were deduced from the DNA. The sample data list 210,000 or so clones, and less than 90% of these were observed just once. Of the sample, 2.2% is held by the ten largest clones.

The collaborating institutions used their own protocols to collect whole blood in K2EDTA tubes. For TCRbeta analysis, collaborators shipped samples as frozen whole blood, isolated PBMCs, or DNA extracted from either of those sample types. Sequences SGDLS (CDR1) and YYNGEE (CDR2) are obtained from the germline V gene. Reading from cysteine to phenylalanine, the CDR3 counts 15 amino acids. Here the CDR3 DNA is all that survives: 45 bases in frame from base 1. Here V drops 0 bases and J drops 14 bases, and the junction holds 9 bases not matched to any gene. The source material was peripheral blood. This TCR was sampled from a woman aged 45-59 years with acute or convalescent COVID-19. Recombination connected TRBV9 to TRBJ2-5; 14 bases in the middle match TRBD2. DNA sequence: TGTGCCAGCAGCGTAGGTGGGACTAGCGGGGGACCTCCTTACTTC. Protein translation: CASSVGGTSGGPPYF.